The 8 T cell receptor beta chains in this list originate from one sample, sequenced in a study of blood T cell repertoires in COVID-19. Profiled with immunoSEQ multiplex PCR; TCRdb holds only in-frame clones, not every one. The table records about 280,000 clones, about four fifths of them present only once. Material for sequencing was PBMCs or T cells enriched from blood (not recorded which). The receptors were gathered from a man aged 35-49 years who had been exposed to COVID-19.

The rearrangement links TRBV30 to TRBJ1-4; D uncertain. Germline lookup yields CDR1 GTSNPN and CDR2 SVGIG (reference sequence). The germline V and J ends were trimmed by 3 bases and 7 bases, with 15 bases remaining between them. There are 14 residues in the CDR3. Here the CDR3 reads CAWSLGPAGEKLFF. CDR3 DNA: TGTGCCTGGAGCCTCGGGCCCGCGGGTGAAAAACTGTTTTTT.

The chain joins TRBV12-5 to TRBJ2-1; D perhaps matches TRBD1 (7 bases). This CDR3 is 12 amino acids long. V was pared by 9 bases and J by 6 bases, with 12 bases between. Germline V gene data show CDR1 as LGHNT and CDR2 as FRNRAP. The chain's CDR3 is CASSRGVNEQFF. The CDR3 DNA is TGTGCTAGCTCCAGGGGGGTCAATGAGCAGTTCTTC.

V usage is TRBV27 and J usage is TRBJ1-4; D is unclear. Germline V CDR1 and CDR2: MNHEY, SMNVEV (reference sequence). The CDR3 has 13 amino acids. The V and J ends lost 11 bases and 4 bases respectively, with 14 bases between them. The CDR3 DNA reads TGTGCCGCAGGAGGACCGATTAATGAAAAACTGTTTTTT. Translating it yields CAAGGPINEKLFF.

V and J are TRBV4-2 and TRBJ1-2; D uncertain. This CDR3 region has 15 residues. V shed 2 bases and J shed 8 bases, with 18 bases lying between them. From germline, CDR1 is LGHNA and CDR2 YNFKEQ. CDR3 nucleotides: TGTGCCAGCAGCCAATTTTGGAGACGGGGTAGGGGCTACACCTTC. Its translation: CASSQFWRRGRGYTF.

This clone has a handful of counts. The chain is built from TRBV9 and TRBJ2-1, with D possibly TRBD2 on 6 matching bases. The CDR3 totals 13 residues. CDR1 is SGDLS and CDR2 is YYNGEE in the germline V gene. The V and J ends lost 0 bases and 7 bases respectively, with 8 bases between them. The CDR3 nucleotides read TGTGCCAGCAGCGTAGGGACTATGAATGAGCAGTTCTTC. Translated, it gives CASSVGTMNEQFF.

This clone was detected ten times or more. The chain uses TRBV10-3 and TRBJ2-1; D is perhaps TRBD1 (5 bases). The CDR3 sequence is 11 residues long. The V end lost 6 bases, the J end lost 7 bases, and 7 bases lay between the germline ends. Per germline, CDR1 ENHRY and CDR2 SYGVKD. The CDR3 spells CAIRNRNEQFF. In DNA, the CDR3 is TGTGCCATCAGGAACAGGAATGAGCAGTTCTTC.

V is TRBV30 and J is TRBJ1-2; D remains ambiguous. Germline V gene data show CDR1 as GTSNPN and CDR2 as SVGIG (reference sequence). There are 15 residues in the CDR3. V dropped 5 bases and J dropped 6 bases, with 22 bases sitting between them. Here the CDR3 DNA reads TGTGCCTGGCGAGGACGAGGGAGTCCCTCGGATGGCTACACCTTC. Translation: CAWRGRGSPSDGYTF.

The chain combines TRBV5-1 with TRBJ1-1, with 8 bases identical to TRBD1. J was trimmed by 2 bases and V by 0 bases; bases with no gene match: 3. The CDR3 is made up of 15 amino acids. The germline CDR1 and CDR2 sequences are SGHRS and YFSETQ. CDR3 bases: TGCGCCAGCAGCTTGGTTGGGACAGGCAACACTGAAGCTTTCTTT. Its translation: CASSLVGTGNTEAFF.